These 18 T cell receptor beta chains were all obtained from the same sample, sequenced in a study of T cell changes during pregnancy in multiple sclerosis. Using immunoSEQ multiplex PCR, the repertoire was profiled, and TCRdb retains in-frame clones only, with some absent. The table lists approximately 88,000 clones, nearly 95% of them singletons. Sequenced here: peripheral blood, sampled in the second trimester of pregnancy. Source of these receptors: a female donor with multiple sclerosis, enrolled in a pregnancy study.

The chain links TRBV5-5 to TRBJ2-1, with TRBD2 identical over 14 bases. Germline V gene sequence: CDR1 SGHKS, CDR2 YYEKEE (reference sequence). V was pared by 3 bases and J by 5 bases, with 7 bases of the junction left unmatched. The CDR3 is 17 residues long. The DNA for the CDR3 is TGTGCCAGCAGCTCCCGACTAGCGGGAGGGTCGAACAATGAGCAGTTCTTC. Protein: CASSSRLAGGSNNEQFF.

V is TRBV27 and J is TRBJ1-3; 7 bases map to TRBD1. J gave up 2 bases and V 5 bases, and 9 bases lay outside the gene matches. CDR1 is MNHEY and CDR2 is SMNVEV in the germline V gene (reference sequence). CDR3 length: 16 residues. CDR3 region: CASSMTGYNPGNTIYF. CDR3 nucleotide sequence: TGTGCCAGCAGTATGACAGGGTACAACCCTGGAAACACCATATATTTT.

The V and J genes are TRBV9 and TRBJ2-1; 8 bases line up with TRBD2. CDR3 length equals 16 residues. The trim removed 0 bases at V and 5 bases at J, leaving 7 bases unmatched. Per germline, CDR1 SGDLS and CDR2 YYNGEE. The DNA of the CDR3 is TGTGCCAGCAGCGTAGCTGTCGGGAGGGAAGACAATGAGCAGTTCTTC. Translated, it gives CASSVAVGREDNEQFF.

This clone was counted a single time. CDR3 coding DNA: TGTGCCAGTCTGGGACAGGGGGTCACAGATACGCAGTATTTT. Amino acids: CASLGQGVTDTQYF. The chain joins TRBV19 to TRBJ2-3; TRBD1 matches at 11 bases. The CDR3 runs 14 residues. Trimming removed 8 bases from V and 2 bases from J; junction bases left unmatched: 3. Per the germline V gene, CDR1 is LNHDA and CDR2 is SQIVND (reference sequence).

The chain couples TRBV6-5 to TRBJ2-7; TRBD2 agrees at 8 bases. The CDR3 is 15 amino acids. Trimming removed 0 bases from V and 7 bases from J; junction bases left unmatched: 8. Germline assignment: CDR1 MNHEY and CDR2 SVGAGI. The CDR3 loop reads CASSYSGLGQWEQYF. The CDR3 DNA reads TGTGCCAGCAGTTACTCGGGACTAGGTCAGTGGGAGCAGTACTTC.

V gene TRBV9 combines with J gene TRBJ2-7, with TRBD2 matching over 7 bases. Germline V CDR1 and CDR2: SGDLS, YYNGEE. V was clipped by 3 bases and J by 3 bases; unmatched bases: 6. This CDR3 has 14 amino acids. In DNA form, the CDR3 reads TGTGCCAGCAGCGCGGGAGGAAGGGGCTACGAGCAGTACTTC. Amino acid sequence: CASSAGGRGYEQYF.

The CDR3 spells CASSPPTGVSGANVLTF. CDR3 bases: TGTGCCAGCTCACCACCGACAGGGGTATCTGGGGCCAACGTCCTGACTTTC. The J gene is TRBJ2-6, the V gene TRBV18; TRBD1 aligns across 8 bases. The V and J ends lost 0 bases and 1 base, in that order; junction bases with no gene match: 2. Germline V lookup: CDR1 KGHSH, CDR2 LQKENI. The CDR3 runs to 17 residues.

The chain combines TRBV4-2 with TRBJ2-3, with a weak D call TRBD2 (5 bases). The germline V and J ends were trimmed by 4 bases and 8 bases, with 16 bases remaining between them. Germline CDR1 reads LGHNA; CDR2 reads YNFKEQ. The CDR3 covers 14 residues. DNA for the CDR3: TGTGCCAGCAGCCTTACCGGGGTTGCTCGTACGCAGTATTTT. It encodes CASSLTGVARTQYF.

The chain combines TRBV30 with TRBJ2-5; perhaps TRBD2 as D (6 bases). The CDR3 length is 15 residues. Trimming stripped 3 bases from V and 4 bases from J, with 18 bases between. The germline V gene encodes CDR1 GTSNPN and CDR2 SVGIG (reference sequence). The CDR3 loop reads CAWSLKLGGAETQYF. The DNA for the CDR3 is TGTGCCTGGAGCTTAAAGTTGGGGGGTGCAGAGACCCAGTACTTC.

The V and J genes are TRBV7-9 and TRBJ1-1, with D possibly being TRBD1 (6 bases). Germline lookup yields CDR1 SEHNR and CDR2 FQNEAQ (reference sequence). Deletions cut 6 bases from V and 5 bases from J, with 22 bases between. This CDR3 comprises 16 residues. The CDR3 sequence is CASSIKVGGARTEAFF. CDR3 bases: TGTGCCAGCAGTATAAAAGTAGGGGGGGCAAGGACTGAAGCTTTCTTT.

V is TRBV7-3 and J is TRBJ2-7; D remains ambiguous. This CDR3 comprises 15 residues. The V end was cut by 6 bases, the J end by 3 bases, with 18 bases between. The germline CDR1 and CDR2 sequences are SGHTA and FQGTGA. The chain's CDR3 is CASRLNATEVYEQYF. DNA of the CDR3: TGTGCCAGCAGGCTTAATGCCACAGAAGTCTACGAGCAGTACTTC.

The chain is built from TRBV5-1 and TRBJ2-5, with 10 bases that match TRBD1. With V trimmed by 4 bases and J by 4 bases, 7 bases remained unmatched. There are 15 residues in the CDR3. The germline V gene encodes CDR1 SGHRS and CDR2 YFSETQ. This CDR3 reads CASSGGTGEGETQYF. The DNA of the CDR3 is TGCGCCAGCAGCGGCGGGACAGGGGAGGGAGAGACCCAGTACTTC.

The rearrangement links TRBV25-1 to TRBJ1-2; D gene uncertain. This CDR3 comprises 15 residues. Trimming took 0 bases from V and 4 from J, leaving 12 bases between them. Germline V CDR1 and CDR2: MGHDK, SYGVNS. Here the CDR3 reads CASSEYRRQAYGYTF. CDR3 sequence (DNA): TGTGCCAGCAGTGAATATAGGAGGCAGGCCTATGGCTACACCTTC.

CDR3: CASSQQGTYGYTF. The CDR3 DNA follows: TGTGCCAGCAGCCAACAGGGCACGTATGGCTACACCTTC. This rearrangement joins TRBV7-9 to TRBJ1-2; D might be TRBD1 (6 bases). V lost 5 bases and J lost 5, with 12 bases in between. The CDR3 extends over 13 amino acids. Looked up from germline, CDR1 is SEHNR and CDR2 is FQNEAQ (reference sequence).

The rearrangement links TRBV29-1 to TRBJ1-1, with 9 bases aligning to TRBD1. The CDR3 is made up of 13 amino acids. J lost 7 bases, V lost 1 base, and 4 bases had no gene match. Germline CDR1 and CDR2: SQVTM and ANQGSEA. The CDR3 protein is CSVEVTGQGEAFF. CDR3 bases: TGCAGCGTTGAAGTTACGGGACAGGGTGAAGCTTTCTTT. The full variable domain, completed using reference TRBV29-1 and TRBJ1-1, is SAVISQKPSRDICQRGTSLTIQCQVDSQVTMMFWYRQQPGQSLTLIATANQGSEATYESGFVIDKFPISRPNLTFSTLTVSNMSPEDSSIYLCSVEVTGQGEAFFGQGTRLTVV.

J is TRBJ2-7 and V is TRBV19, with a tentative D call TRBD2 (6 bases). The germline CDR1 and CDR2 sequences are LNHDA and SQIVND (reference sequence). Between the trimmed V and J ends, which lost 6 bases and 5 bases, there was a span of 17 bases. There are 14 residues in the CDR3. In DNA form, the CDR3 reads TGTGCCAGTAGGCCGGGGGAGTCCATCCACGAGCAGTACTTC. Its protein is CASRPGESIHEQYF.

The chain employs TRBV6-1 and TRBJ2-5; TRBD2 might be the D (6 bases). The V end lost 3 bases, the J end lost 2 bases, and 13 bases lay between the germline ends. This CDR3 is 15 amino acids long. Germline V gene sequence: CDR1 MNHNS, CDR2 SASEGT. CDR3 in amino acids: CASSDAWRDQETQYF. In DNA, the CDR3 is TGTGCCAGCAGTGACGCTTGGAGGGATCAAGAGACCCAGTACTTC.

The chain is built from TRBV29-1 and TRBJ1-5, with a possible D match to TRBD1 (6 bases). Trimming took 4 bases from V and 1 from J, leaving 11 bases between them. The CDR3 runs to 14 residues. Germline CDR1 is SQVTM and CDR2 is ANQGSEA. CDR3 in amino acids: CSVADSLSNQPQHF. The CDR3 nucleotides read TGCAGCGTTGCGGACAGTCTAAGCAATCAGCCCCAGCATTTT.